This T cell receptor beta chain was documented in a study of cytomegalovirus exposure and HLA in healthy donors. Study context: Early released data had around 89 million unique TCRs, all coming from HLA-typed donors. Points from the study as a whole: An apparent linkage of common viral pathogens to several of the most significant clusters emerged in a later analysis.

In germline, CDR1 is MNHNS, CDR2 SASEGT. The CDR3 has 16 amino acids. V dropped 0 bases and J dropped 3 bases, with 14 bases sitting between them. Researchers ran the PCR with 60 Vbeta and 13 Jbeta primers. The repertoire was sequenced with immunoSEQ multiplex PCR; TCRdb's copy has only in-frame clones and lacks some. The repertoire consists of some 160,000 clones, with over 75% occurring once and the leading ten covering about 1.5%. Note on this clone: Antigen specificity is unknown.

This rearrangement joins TRBV6-1 to TRBJ1-2; D is perhaps TRBD1 (6 bases). This TCR was recovered from a woman aged 25 to 45 in good health and CMV-seronegative. Sequencing was performed on PBMCs. The CDR3 spells CASSEARRKGDYGYTF. The CDR3 DNA is TGTGCCAGCAGTGAAGCGCGAAGGAAGGGGGACTATGGCTACACCTTC.